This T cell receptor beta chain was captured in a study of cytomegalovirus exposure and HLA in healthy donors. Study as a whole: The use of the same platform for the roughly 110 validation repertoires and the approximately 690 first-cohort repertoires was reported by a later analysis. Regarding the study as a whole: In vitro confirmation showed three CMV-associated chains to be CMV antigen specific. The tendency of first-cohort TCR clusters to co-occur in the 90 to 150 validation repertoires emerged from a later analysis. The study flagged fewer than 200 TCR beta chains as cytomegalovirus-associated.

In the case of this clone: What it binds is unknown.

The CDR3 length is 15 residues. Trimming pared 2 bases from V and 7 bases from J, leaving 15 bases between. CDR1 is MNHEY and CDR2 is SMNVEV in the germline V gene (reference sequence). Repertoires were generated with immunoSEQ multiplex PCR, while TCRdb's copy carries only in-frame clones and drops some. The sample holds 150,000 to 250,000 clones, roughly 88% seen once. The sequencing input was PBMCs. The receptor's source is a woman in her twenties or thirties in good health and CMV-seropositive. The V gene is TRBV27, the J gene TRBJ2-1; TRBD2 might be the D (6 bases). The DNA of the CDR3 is TGTGCCAGCAGTTTAGGGAGCTGGGGGGTTAATGAGCAGTTCTTC. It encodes CASSLGSWGVNEQFF.